This T cell receptor (beta chain) derives from a study of siplizumab effects on memory and regulatory T cells. Overall study findings and caveats: The diversity of naive T cells seemed greater than that of memory cells, and their alloresponse contribution seemed major. Alloreactive sequences tracing back to unstimulated CD4+ memory cells were significantly reduced by siplizumab. Proliferating Tregs in siplizumab cultures were never verified as suppressive.

Germline V gives CDR1 MGHRA, CDR2 YSYEKL. The CDR3 length is 14 residues. Trimming left V 1 base short and J 8 bases short, with 12 bases between. This clone was found a few times. What it recognizes is unknown. Clones were sequenced by immunoSEQ multiplex PCR, and TCRdb holds only the in-frame ones, with some missing. The table has 70,000 to 100,000 clones, 80% to 95% seen once; the top ten hold about 6.7%. This TCR derives from a human donor in good health. Material for sequencing was CD8+ T cells sorted from blood. V and J are TRBV4-1 and TRBJ1-3, with no clear D. The CDR3 DNA is TGCGCCAGCAGCCAAGGGATCGTAAGGGACACCATATATTTT. Residues: CASSQGIVRDTIYF.